The 15 T cell receptor beta chains reported below all come from one sample, sequenced in a study of cytomegalovirus exposure and HLA in healthy donors. Researchers ran the PCR with 60 Vbeta and 13 Jbeta primers. The protocol was immunoSEQ multiplex PCR, while the TCRdb copy is restricted to in-frame clones and leaves out a portion. The table shows roughly 190,000 clones, with over 60% occurring only once. The sequencing sample was made of PBMCs. These TCRs come from a woman aged 25 to 39 in good health and CMV-seropositive.

The CDR3 loop is CASSPYTDTQYF. For the CDR3, the DNA is TGTGCCAGCAGCCCCTACACAGATACGCAGTATTTT. The chain employs TRBV11-2 and TRBJ2-3; D unclear. The V and J ends lost 5 bases and 2 bases respectively, with 5 bases between them. The CDR3 spans 12 residues. From germline, CDR1 is SGHAT and CDR2 FQNNGV.

A few counts support this clone. The chain joins TRBV27 to TRBJ2-3; 10 bases fit TRBD1. Germline assignment: CDR1 MNHEY and CDR2 SMNVEV (reference sequence). This CDR3 region has 17 residues. V trimming: 5 bases; J trimming: 0 bases; junction bases outside the gene matches: 8. CDR3 residues: CASSRIDRGLSTDTQYF. The CDR3 bases are TGTGCCAGCAGTAGGATCGACAGGGGGCTGAGCACAGATACGCAGTATTTT.

This chain uses TRBV30 with TRBJ1-1, with no clear D. Trimming cost V 4 bases and J 0 bases, with 9 bases left between them. Germline V gene data show CDR1 as GTSNPN and CDR2 as SVGIG (reference sequence). This CDR3 has 13 amino acids. The CDR3 here is CAWKVQMNTEAFF. In DNA, the CDR3 is TGTGCCTGGAAAGTACAGATGAACACTGAAGCTTTCTTT.

V and J are TRBV7-9 and TRBJ1-5; tentative D call: TRBD1 (6 bases). This CDR3 has 14 amino acids. With 3 bases removed from V and 3 bases from J, the gap between germline ends came to 9 bases. CDR1 is SEHNR and CDR2 is FQNEAQ in the germline V gene (reference sequence). The chain's CDR3 is CASSLDSYNQPQHF. CDR3 bases: TGTGCCAGCAGCTTGGACAGTTACAATCAGCCCCAGCATTTT.

The count of this clone is one. The V call is TRBV7-6, the J call TRBJ2-7; TRBD1 matches at 8 bases. V dropped 5 bases and J dropped 1; count of bases not matched to a gene: 10. CDR1 and CDR2 from the germline V gene are SGHVS and FNYEAQ. CDR3 size: 16 residues. Here the CDR3 reads CASSRTPGQESYEQYF. DNA of the CDR3: TGTGCCAGCAGCCGAACCCCGGGACAGGAGTCCTACGAGCAGTACTTC.

This clone was picked up a small number of times. The chain couples TRBV29-1 to TRBJ2-6; D is unresolved. Looked up from germline, CDR1 is SQVTM and CDR2 is ANQGSEA. V lost 7 bases and J 7 bases, leaving 14 bases between the germline ends. This CDR3 has 13 residues. The CDR3 DNA reads TGCAGCGCCTGGGCCTTAGGAGCCAACGTCCTGACTTTC. This translates into CSAWALGANVLTF.

CDR3 in DNA: TGTGCCAGCAGAGGGACAGGGGATAATTCACCCCTCCACTTT. As protein: CASRGTGDNSPLHF. The gene calls are TRBV28 and TRBJ1-6, with TRBD1 matching over 10 bases. V was pared by 6 bases and J by 5 bases, with 1 base of the junction left unmatched. Per germline, CDR1 MDHEN and CDR2 SYDVKM. The CDR3 is made up of 14 amino acids.

The table lists this clone with a few counts. The chain joins TRBV5-5 to TRBJ1-2; tentative D call: TRBD1 (6 bases). The CDR3 length is 16 residues. The ends were cut back, 0 bases at V and 0 bases at J, with 12 bases in the middle. Per germline, CDR1 SGHKS and CDR2 YYEKEE (reference sequence). The CDR3 sequence: CASSLGSSGANYGYTF. The CDR3 DNA follows: TGTGCCAGCAGCTTGGGCTCATCAGGGGCTAACTATGGCTACACCTTC.

In its sample, this clone was seen a few times. The rearrangement joins TRBV4-1 to TRBJ2-2, with 10 bases lining up with TRBD2. The germline V gene encodes CDR1 MGHRA and CDR2 YSYEKL. CDR3 length: 16 amino acids. V was pared by 3 bases and J by 1 base, with 2 bases of the junction left unmatched. The CDR3 is CASSQSGRGNTGELFF. As DNA, the CDR3 is TGCGCCAGCAGCCAGAGCGGGAGGGGGAACACCGGGGAGCTGTTTTTT.

This clone was picked up one time. CDR3 residues: CASSRGDREIHEQYF. CDR3 DNA sequence: TGCGCCAGCAGCAGAGGGGACAGGGAAATCCACGAGCAGTACTTC. The rearrangement joins TRBV5-1 to TRBJ2-7; TRBD1 agrees at 9 bases. Trimming took 4 bases from V and 5 from J; bases not matched to a gene: 10. This CDR3 contains 15 residues. Germline lookup yields CDR1 SGHRS and CDR2 YFSETQ.

This clone was detected only a few times. This rearrangement joins TRBV5-6 to TRBJ1-2; unclear D gene. The CDR3 is 16 residues long. V was trimmed by 0 bases and J by 6 bases, leaving 18 bases between them. Germline CDR1 reads SGHDT; CDR2 reads YYEEEE. CDR3 residues: CASSLVVKRRSDGYTF. The DNA of the CDR3 is TGTGCCAGCAGCTTGGTCGTGAAACGGAGGAGTGATGGCTACACCTTC.

The chain recombines TRBV28 with TRBJ2-1, with 11 bases matching TRBD2. Looked up from germline, CDR1 is MDHEN and CDR2 is SYDVKM. This CDR3 has 19 amino acids. V trimming: 4 bases; J trimming: 7 bases; junction bases outside the gene matches: 18. CDR3 protein: CASSSPGSGGVVGWNEQFF. The CDR3 bases are TGTGCCAGCAGTTCCCCGGGTAGCGGGGGGGTGGTAGGTTGGAATGAGCAGTTCTTC.

CDR3 amino acids: CASAKGAGGYEKLFF. The CDR3 coding sequence is TGTGCCAGCGCCAAGGGGGCAGGGGGATACGAAAAACTGTTTTTT. The genes are TRBV2 and TRBJ1-4, with 7 bases aligning to TRBD1. The CDR3 totals 15 residues. V trimming: 8 bases; J trimming: 8 bases; junction bases outside the gene matches: 14. Germline CDR1 and CDR2: SNHLY and FYNNEI.

The J gene is TRBJ2-7, the V gene TRBV15; TRBD1 aligns across 8 bases. The V segment lost 4 bases and the J segment 2 bases; nucleotides outside the gene matches: 7. The CDR3 is 15 amino acids. CDR1 and CDR2 from the germline V gene are LNHNV and YYDKDF (reference sequence). In nucleotides, the CDR3 is TGTGCCACCAGCAAAGGACCACAGGGGGCCTACGAGCAGTACTTC. It encodes CATSKGPQGAYEQYF.

The chain recombines TRBV7-2 with TRBJ2-2; 14 bases map to TRBD2. This CDR3 comprises 15 residues. CDR1 is SGHTA and CDR2 is FQGNSA in the germline V gene. Trimming took 4 bases from V and 5 from J; bases not matched to a gene: 0. For the CDR3, the DNA is TGTGCCAGCAGCTGGACTAGCGGGGGGACCGGGGAGCTGTTTTTT. Protein: CASSWTSGGTGELFF.